This TCR beta chain was sequenced during a study of technical replicates of blood from a handful of donors. Generated by immunoSEQ multiplex PCR, the TCRdb table keeps only in-frame clones and is missing some. The sample gives approximately 58,000 clones, 80% to 90% of which show up once; 5% to 5.5% is in the top ten. Input material: PBMCs. This receptor was identified in a human donor in good health. Some clones in this sample may be carry-over from other donors' samples.

CDR3 loop: CASSTTGTGDGNEQFF. CDR3 in DNA: TGTGCCAGCTCAACCACCGGGACAGGGGATGGAAATGAGCAGTTCTTC. The V call is TRBV28, the J call TRBJ2-1, with TRBD1 identical over 10 bases. Germline lookup yields CDR1 MDHEN and CDR2 SYDVKM. V shed 8 bases and J 7 bases; nucleotides not matched to a gene: 14. CDR3 length: 16 amino acids.